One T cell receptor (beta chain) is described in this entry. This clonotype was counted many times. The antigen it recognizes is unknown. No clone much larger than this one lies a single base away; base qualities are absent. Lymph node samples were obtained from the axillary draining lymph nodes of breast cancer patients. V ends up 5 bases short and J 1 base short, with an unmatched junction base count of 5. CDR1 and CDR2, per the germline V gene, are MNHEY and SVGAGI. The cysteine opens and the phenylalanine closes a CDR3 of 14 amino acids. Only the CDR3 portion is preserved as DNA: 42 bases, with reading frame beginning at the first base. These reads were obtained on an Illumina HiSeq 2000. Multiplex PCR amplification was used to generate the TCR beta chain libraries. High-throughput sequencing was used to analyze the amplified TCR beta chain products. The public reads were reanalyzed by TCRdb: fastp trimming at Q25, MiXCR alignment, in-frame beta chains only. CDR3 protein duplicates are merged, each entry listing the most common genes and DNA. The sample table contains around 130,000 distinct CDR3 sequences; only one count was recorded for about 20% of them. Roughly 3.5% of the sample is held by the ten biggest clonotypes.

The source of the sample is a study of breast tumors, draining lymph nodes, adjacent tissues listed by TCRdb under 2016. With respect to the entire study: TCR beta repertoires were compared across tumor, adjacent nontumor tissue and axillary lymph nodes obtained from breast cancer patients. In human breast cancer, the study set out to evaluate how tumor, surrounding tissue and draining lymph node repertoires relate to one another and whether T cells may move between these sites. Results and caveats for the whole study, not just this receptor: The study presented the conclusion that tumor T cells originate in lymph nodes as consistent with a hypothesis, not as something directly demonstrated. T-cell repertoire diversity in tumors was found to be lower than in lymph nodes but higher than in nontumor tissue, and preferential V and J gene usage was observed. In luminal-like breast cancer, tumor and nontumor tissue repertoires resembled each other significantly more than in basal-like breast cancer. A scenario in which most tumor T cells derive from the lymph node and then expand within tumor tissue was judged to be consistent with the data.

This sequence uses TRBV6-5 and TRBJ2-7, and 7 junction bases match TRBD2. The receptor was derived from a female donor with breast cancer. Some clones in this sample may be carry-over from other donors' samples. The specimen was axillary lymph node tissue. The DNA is TGTGCCAGCAGTAGGACTAGGAGTTCCTACGAGCAGTACTTC. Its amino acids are CASSRTRSSYEQYF.